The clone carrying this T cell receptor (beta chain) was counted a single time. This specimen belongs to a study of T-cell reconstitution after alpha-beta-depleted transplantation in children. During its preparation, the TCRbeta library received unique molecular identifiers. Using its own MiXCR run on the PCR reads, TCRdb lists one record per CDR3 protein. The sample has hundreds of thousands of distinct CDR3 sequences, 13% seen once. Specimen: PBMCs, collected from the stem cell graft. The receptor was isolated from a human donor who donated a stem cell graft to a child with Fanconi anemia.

The DNA for the CDR3 is TGTGCCAGCAGTTTTTCCAGGTTCAACACTGAAGCTTTCTTT. This encodes CASSFSRFNTEAFF. The chain links TRBV12-3 or TRBV12-4 to TRBJ1-1; unclear D gene. The V end was cut by 3 bases, the J end by 2 bases, with 10 bases between. This CDR3 is 14 amino acids long.